The subject of this entry is one T cell receptor beta chain. Its specificity is unknown. The record originates from a study of blood T cells in healthy people across ages. Study-level results: Unknown donor CMV status possibly confounded expanded clonotype changes. Relative to aged donors, long-lived donors carried more naive CD4+ cells and displayed higher diversity.

This CDR3 has 14 residues. The germline V and J ends were trimmed by 3 bases and 3 bases, with 14 bases remaining between them. The germline CDR1 and CDR2 sequences are DFQATT and SNEGSKA (reference sequence). The authors ran a second PCR of about 6 to 11 cycles using a sample-barcoded 5' primer and a J-beta primer mix. One entry per CDR3 protein results from TCRdb running MiXCR on the 5' RACE reads. The top ten clones hold about 11% of a sample with 1.5 million to 2 million distinct CDR3 sequences, about 35% of them seen once. Sequences were obtained from blood. This chain links TRBV20-1 with TRBJ1-2; D possibly corresponds to TRBD1 (6 bases). The sequence derives from a woman under 40 in good health. CDR3 sequence reads: CSASGSWTDYGYTF. DNA of the CDR3: TGCAGTGCTAGCGGTTCCTGGACAGACTATGGCTACACCTTC.